This T cell receptor (beta chain) comes out of a study of neurological immune-mediated disorders. Germline values: CDR1 SGHKS, CDR2 YYEKEE (reference sequence). V dropped 6 bases and J dropped 4 bases, with 16 bases sitting between them. The CDR3 is 14 residues long. Sequencing runs each yielded over 180 million TCR-beta sequences from 15-18 subjects. TCRdb independently ran MiXCR on the 5' RACE reads; one entry per CDR3 protein. In the table there are some 60,000 distinct CDR3 sequences, 3.7% of which are singletons. This clonotype was seen ten or more times. The source is a woman between 50 and 59 years old with multiple sclerosis. The sequencing input was PBMCs. The chain has TRBV5-5 and TRBJ1-2, with a weak D call TRBD1 (5 bases). The CDR3 bases are TGTGCCAGCACGCTATCAGGGACGGGCTATGGCTACACCTTC. The encoded protein is CASTLSGTGYGYTF.